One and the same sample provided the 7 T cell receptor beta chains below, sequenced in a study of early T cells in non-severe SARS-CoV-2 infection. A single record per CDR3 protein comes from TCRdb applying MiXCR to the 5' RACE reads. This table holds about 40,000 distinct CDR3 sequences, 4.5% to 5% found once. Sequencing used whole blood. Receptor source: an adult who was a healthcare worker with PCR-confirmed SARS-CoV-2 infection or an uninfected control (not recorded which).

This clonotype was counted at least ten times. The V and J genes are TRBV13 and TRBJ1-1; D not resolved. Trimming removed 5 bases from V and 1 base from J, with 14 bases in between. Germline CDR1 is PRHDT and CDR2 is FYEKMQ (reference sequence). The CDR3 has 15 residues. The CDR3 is CASSAGQARNTEAFF. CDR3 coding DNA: TGTGCCAGCAGCGCGGGCCAAGCAAGGAACACTGAAGCTTTCTTT.

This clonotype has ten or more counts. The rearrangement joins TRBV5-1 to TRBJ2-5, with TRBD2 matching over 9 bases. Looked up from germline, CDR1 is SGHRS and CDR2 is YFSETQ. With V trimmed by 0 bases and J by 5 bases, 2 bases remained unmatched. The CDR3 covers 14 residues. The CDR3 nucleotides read TGCGCCAGCAGCTTGGCGACTAGCGGCGAGACCCAGTACTTC. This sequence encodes CASSLATSGETQYF.

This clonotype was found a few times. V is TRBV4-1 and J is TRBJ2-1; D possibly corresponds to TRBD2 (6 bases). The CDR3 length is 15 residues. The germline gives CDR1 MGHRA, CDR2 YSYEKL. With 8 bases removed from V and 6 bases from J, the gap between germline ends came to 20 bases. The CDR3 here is CASGAGVVGGNEQFF. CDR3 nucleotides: TGCGCCAGCGGTGCCGGGGTTGTGGGAGGCAATGAGCAGTTCTTC.

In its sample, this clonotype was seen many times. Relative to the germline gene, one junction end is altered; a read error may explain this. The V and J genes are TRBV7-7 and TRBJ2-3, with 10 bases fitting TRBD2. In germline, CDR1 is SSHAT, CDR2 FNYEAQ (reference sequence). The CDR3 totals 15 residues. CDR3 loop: CASSFEAGGPDTQYF. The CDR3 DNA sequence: TGTGCTAGCAGCTTTGAAGCGGGAGGGCCAGATACGCAGTATTTT.

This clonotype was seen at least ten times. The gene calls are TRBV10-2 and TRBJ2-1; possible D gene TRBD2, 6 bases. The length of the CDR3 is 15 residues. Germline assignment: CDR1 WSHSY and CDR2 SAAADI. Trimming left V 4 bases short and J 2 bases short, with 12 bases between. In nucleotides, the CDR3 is TGCGCCAGCAGTGCCGGGACTCCGACCTACAATGAGCAGTTCTTC. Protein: CASSAGTPTYNEQFF.

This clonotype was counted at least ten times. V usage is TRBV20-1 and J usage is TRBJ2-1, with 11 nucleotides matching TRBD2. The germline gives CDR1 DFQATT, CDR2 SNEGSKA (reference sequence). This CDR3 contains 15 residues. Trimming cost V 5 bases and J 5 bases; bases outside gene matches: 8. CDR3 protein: CSALAGGRFDNEQFF. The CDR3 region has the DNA TGCAGTGCTTTAGCGGGGGGGCGGTTCGACAATGAGCAGTTCTTC.

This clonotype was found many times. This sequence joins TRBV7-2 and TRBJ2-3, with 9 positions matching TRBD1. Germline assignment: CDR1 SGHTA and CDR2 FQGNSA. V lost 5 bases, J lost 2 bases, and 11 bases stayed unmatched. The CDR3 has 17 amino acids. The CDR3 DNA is TGTGCCAGCAGCCTACGCCCCGGGACAGGGCACACAGATACGCAGTATTTT. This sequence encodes CASSLRPGTGHTDTQYF.